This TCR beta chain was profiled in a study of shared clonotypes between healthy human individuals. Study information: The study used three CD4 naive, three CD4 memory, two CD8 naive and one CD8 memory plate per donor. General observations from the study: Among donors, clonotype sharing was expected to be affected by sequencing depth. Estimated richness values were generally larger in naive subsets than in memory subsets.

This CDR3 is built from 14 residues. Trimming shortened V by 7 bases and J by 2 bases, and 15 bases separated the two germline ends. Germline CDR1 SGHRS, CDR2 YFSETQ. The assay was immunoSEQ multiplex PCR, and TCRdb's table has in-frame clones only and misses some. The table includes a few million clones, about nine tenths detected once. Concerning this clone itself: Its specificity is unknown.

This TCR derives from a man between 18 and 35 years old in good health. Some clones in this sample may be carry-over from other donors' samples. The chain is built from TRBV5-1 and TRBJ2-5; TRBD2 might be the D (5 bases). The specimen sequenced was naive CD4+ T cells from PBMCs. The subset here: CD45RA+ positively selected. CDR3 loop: CASRPSLAQETQYF. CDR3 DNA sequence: TGCGCCAGCCGTCCTAGTCTAGCTCAAGAGACCCAGTACTTC.